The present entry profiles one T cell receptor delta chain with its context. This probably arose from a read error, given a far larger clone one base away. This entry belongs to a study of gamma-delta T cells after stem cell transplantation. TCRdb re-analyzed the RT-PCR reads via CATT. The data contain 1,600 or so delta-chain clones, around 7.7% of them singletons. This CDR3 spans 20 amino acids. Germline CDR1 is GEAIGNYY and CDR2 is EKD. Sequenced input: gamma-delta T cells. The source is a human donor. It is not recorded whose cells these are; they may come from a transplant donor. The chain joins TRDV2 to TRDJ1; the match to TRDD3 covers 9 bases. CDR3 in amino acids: CAFDSLLGDHEGSYTDKLIF. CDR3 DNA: TGTGCCTTTGACTCATTACTGGGGGACCATGAGGGGTCGTACACCGATAAACTCATCTTT.